This T cell receptor beta chain was identified in a study of long-term antiretroviral therapy in people with HIV. The study, taken as a whole, reports: Within the repertoire, clones expanded before ART were dominant at all time points.

The CDR3 extends over 13 amino acids. Losses at the gene ends were 6 bases for V and 3 bases for J; bases not matched to a gene: 4. Germline V gene lookup returns CDR1 SQVTM and CDR2 ANQGSEA. At the survey level, the v3.0 immunoSEQ assay was run. Only in-frame clones appear in the TCRdb table, and some are missing; sequencing was by immunoSEQ multiplex PCR. The sample carries 20,000 or so clones, less than 85% recorded once. Specimens held roughly 0.9-10 million cryopreserved PBMC prior to DNA extraction. On this clone: Its antigen is unidentified.

The receptor comes from a woman in her forties or fifties with HIV. The specimen was unsorted PBMCs, collected 0.5 years before starting antiretroviral therapy. The chain links TRBV29-1 to TRBJ2-3; 9 bases align to TRBD1. CDR3 protein: CSVDRGGTDTQYF. In DNA form, the CDR3 reads TGCAGCGTCGACAGGGGGGGTACAGATACGCAGTATTTT.